This entry lists 17 T cell receptor beta chains sequenced from one sample in a study of T cells in Graves' hyperthyroidism and ophthalmopathy. RNA transcripts yielded amplified TCR beta CDR3 regions. The study used the HTBI primer set for a first-round RT-PCR of the TCR CDR3. TCRdb redid the calling of the multiplex PCR reads with MiXCR, one entry per CDR3 protein. The sample lists 550,000 to 700,000 distinct CDR3 sequences; about 15% were seen once. Material: blood. The receptors here all came from a woman aged 40 to 49 with Graves' ophthalmopathy.

The chain links TRBV3-1 to TRBJ1-2; D not resolved. The V end lost 3 bases, the J end lost 0 bases, and 8 bases lay between the germline ends. Germline lookup yields CDR1 LGHDT and CDR2 YNNKEL (reference sequence). The CDR3 covers 14 residues. The CDR3: CASSHLGTNYGYTF. Written as DNA, the CDR3 is TGTGCCAGCAGCCACCTTGGTACTAACTATGGCTACACCTTC.

Ten or more counts support this clonotype. The V gene is TRBV6-2 or TRBV6-3, the J gene TRBJ2-7; D uncertain. Germline CDR1 is MNHEY and CDR2 is SVGEGT. The CDR3 spans 13 residues. The V end lost 2 bases, the J end lost 0 bases, and 5 bases lay between the germline ends. The CDR3 is CASSYVVSYEQYF. CDR3 in DNA: TGTGCCAGCAGTTACGTCGTCTCCTACGAGCAGTACTTC.

The V and J genes are TRBV6-1 and TRBJ2-7, with TRBD1 as a possible D gene (5 bases). Deletions cut 4 bases from V and 4 bases from J, with 11 bases between. The CDR3 has 13 residues. The germline gives CDR1 MNHNS, CDR2 SASEGT. CDR3 in amino acids: CASSGPTDYEQYF. DNA of the CDR3: TGTGCCAGCAGTGGTCCGACAGATTACGAGCAGTACTTC.

The chain carries TRBV11-2 and TRBJ1-5; D not resolved. From germline, CDR1 is SGHAT and CDR2 FQNNGV. V was clipped by 4 bases and J by 6 bases, with 10 bases between them. This CDR3 contains 13 residues. The chain's CDR3 is CASSSGLFQPQHF. CDR3 bases: TGTGCCAGCAGCTCCGGGCTATTTCAGCCCCAGCATTTT.

This clonotype was found many times. V usage is TRBV7-8 and J usage is TRBJ2-7, with 13 bases aligning to TRBD2. V was clipped by 0 bases and J by 6 bases; unmatched bases: 11. Germline assignment: CDR1 SGHVS and CDR2 FQNEAQ. This CDR3 spans 18 amino acids. CDR3 sequence (DNA): TGTGCCAGCAGCTTAGCCCACCCGGGACTAGCGGGATTGAGCGAGCAGTACTTC. Amino acids: CASSLAHPGLAGLSEQYF.

This clonotype came up many times. V usage is TRBV28 and J usage is TRBJ1-3; D not resolved. The CDR3 extends over 15 amino acids. The V end was cut by 6 bases, the J end by 0 bases, with 12 bases between. Per the germline V gene, CDR1 is MDHEN and CDR2 is SYDVKM. The CDR3: CASSLDTSSGNTIYF. As DNA, the CDR3 is TGTGCCAGCAGCTTAGACACCAGCTCTGGAAACACCATATATTTT.

This clonotype has a count of ten or more. The chain combines TRBV6-5 with TRBJ2-7, with TRBD2 as a possible D gene (6 bases). Per germline, CDR1 MNHEY and CDR2 SVGAGI. This CDR3 has 15 residues. V lost 2 bases to trimming and J lost 2 bases, with 13 bases between them. Here the CDR3 DNA reads TGTGCCAGCAGTTACGGAGGGGCCAACGCCTACGAGCAGTACTTC. Protein sequence: CASSYGGANAYEQYF.

This clonotype was detected many times. This chain connects TRBV20-1 to TRBJ2-7; 13 bases fit TRBD2. Trimming removed 3 bases from V and 1 base from J; junction bases left unmatched: 3. The CDR3 covers 15 residues. From germline, CDR1 is DFQATT and CDR2 SNEGSKA (reference sequence). CDR3 sequence: CSASGGLAGSYEQYF. Here the CDR3 DNA reads TGCAGTGCTAGCGGGGGACTAGCGGGGTCCTACGAGCAGTACTTC.

In its sample, this clonotype was seen many times. The chain joins TRBV11-2 to TRBJ1-1, with 7 bases aligning to TRBD1. Germline V lookup: CDR1 SGHAT, CDR2 FQNNGV. The CDR3 is made up of 13 amino acids. J was trimmed by 10 bases and V by 5 bases; bases with no gene match: 10. The CDR3, as DNA: TGTGCCAGCAGCCCTAATACAGGGGAGAGAGCTTTCTTT. Translated, it gives CASSPNTGERAFF.

The genes are TRBV6-2 or TRBV6-3 and TRBJ1-5; TRBD1 might be the D (6 bases). With 6 bases removed from V and 7 bases from J, the gap between germline ends came to 16 bases. The germline CDR1 and CDR2 sequences are MNHEY and SVGEGT. The CDR3 runs 14 residues. The CDR3 sequence: CASSRNREGQPQHF. The DNA for the CDR3 is TGTGCCAGCAGCCGAAACAGGGAGGGGCAGCCCCAGCATTTT.

This clonotype was counted ten times or more. The chain combines TRBV12-3 or TRBV12-4 with TRBJ2-7; D may be TRBD2 (5 bases). V was pared by 5 bases and J by 5 bases, with 19 bases between. The CDR3 covers 15 residues. DNA of the CDR3: TGTGCCAGCAGTCACGCGGGTCCCTCTATGGACGAGCAGTACTTC. Encoded protein: CASSHAGPSMDEQYF.

This clonotype was recorded a few times. This sequence may be a read error, since a much larger clone differs from it by one base. The DNA of the CDR3 is TGTGCCAGCAGCTGGGGGTCTGGAAACACCATATATTTT. Translation: CASSWGSGNTIYF. The J gene is TRBJ1-3, the V gene TRBV7-9, with D tentatively TRBD1 (5 bases). Germline V gives CDR1 SEHNR, CDR2 FQNEAQ (reference sequence). V was pared by 4 bases and J by 1 base, with 5 bases between. The CDR3 consists of 13 residues.

Ten or more counts support this clonotype. The V and J genes are TRBV28 and TRBJ2-4; the D gene is possibly TRBD1 (6 bases). Germline values: CDR1 MDHEN, CDR2 SYDVKM. CDR3 size: 15 residues. V shed 4 bases and J shed 0 bases, with 10 bases lying between them. In DNA, the CDR3 is TGTGCCAGCAGTTACGGGACATTAGCCAAAAACATTCAGTACTTC. Its translation: CASSYGTLAKNIQYF.

This clonotype has ten or more counts. The V gene is TRBV2, the J gene TRBJ2-5; 10 nucleotides match TRBD2. CDR3 length: 17 amino acids. In germline, CDR1 is SNHLY, CDR2 FYNNEI. V was pared by 8 bases and J by 5 bases, with 17 bases of the junction left unmatched. In nucleotides, the CDR3 is TGTGCCAGCGAGGGGCTAGCGGGAGAGCCGTGGGTGGAGACCCAGTACTTC. Protein sequence: CASEGLAGEPWVETQYF. Variable domain in full (rest from reference TRBV2 and TRBJ2-5): EPEVTQTPSHQVTQMGQEVILRCVPISNHLYFYWYRQILGQKVEFLVSFYNNEISEKSEIFDDQFSVERPDGSNFTLKIRSTKLEDSAMYFCASEGLAGEPWVETQYFGPGTRLLVL.

This clonotype was counted ten times or more. The chain joins TRBV6-2 or TRBV6-3 to TRBJ2-1, with 10 bases matching TRBD2. J gave up 2 bases and V 5 bases, and 6 bases lay outside the gene matches. From germline, CDR1 is MNHEY and CDR2 SVGEGT. The CDR3 is 16 residues long. The CDR3 region has the DNA TGTGCCAGCAGTCTCCTAGCGGGAGTGACCTACAATGAGCAGTTCTTC. Translating gives CASSLLAGVTYNEQFF.

This clonotype came up many times. V gene TRBV12-3 or TRBV12-4 combines with J gene TRBJ2-5, with 12 bases matching TRBD2. V dropped 4 bases and J dropped 1; count of bases not matched to a gene: 7. The CDR3 has 17 amino acids. CDR3 in amino acids: CASSSRLAGDGQETQYF. CDR3 DNA sequence: TGTGCCAGCAGTTCCCGACTAGCGGGAGATGGCCAAGAGACCCAGTACTTC.

The V and J genes are TRBV12-3 or TRBV12-4 and TRBJ2-7; D might be TRBD2 (6 bases). Trimming cost V 2 bases and J 5 bases, with 13 bases left between them. This CDR3 is built from 14 residues. The CDR3 region is CASSLTAGTNEQYF. The CDR3 DNA is TGTGCCAGCAGTTTAACCGCGGGGACCAACGAGCAGTACTTC.